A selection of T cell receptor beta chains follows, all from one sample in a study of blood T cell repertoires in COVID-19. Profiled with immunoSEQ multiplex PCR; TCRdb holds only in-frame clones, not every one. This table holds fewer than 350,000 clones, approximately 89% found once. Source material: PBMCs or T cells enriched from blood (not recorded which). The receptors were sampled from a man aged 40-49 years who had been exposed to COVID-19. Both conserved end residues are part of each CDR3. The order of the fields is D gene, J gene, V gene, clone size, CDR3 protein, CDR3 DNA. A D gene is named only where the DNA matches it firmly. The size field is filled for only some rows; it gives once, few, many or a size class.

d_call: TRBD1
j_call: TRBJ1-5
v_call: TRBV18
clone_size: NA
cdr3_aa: CASSGDREQPQHF
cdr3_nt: TGTGCCAGCTCAGGAGACAGGGAACAGCCCCAGCATTTT

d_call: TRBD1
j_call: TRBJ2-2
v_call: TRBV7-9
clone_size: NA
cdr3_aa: CASSFSRDRGTGELFF
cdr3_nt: TGTGCCAGCAGCTTTTCCCGGGACAGGGGCACCGGGGAGCTGTTTTTT

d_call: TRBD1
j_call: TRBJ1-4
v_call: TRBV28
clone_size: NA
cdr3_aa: CASSTRQGAIEKLFF
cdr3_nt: TGTGCCAGCAGTACCCGACAGGGGGCCATTGAAAAACTGTTTTTT

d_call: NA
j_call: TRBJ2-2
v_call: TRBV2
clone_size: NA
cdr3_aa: CASSEAEPKNTGELFF
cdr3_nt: TGTGCCAGCAGTGAAGCTGAGCCGAAGAACACCGGGGAGCTGTTTTTT

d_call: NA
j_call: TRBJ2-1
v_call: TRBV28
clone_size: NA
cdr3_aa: CASGGTGTSAYNEQFF
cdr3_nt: TGTGCCAGCGGCGGAACCGGGACTTCGGCCTACAATGAGCAGTTCTTC

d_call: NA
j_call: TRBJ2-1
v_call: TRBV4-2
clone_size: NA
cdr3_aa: CASSQGVGGQSYNEQFF
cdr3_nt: TGTGCCAGCAGCCAAGGGGTGGGGGGACAGTCCTACAATGAGCAGTTCTTC

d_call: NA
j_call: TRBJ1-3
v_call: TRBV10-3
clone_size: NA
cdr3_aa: CAISESIGVSGNTIYF
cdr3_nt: TGTGCCATCAGTGAGTCGATAGGGGTCTCTGGAAACACCATATATTTT

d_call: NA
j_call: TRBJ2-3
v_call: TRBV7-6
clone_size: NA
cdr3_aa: CASSLLPTGENTQYF
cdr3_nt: TGTGCCAGCAGCTTACTCCCCACGGGAGAAAATACGCAGTATTTT

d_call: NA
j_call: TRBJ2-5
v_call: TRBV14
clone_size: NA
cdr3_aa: CASSQFSGETQYF
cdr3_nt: TGTGCCAGCAGCCAATTCAGTGGAGAGACCCAGTACTTC

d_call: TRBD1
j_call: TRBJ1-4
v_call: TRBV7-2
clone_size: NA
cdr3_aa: CASSSRTGTEHEKLFF
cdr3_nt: TGTGCCAGCAGCTCCAGGACCGGGACAGAACATGAAAAACTGTTTTTT

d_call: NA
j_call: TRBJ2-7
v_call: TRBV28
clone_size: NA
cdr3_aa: CASSLRDYEQYF
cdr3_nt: TGTGCCAGCAGTTTGAGGGACTACGAGCAGTACTTC

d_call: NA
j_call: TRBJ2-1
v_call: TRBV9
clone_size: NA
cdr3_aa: CASSLRSSYNEQFF
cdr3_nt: TGTGCCAGCAGCCTGCGGAGCTCCTACAATGAGCAGTTCTTC

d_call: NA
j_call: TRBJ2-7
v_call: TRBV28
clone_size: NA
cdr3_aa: CASSFGGSSYEQYF
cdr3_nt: TGTGCCAGCAGTTTTGGGGGGAGCTCCTACGAGCAGTACTTC

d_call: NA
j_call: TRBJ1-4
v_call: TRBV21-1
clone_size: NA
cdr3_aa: CASSKSRGEKLFF
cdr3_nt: TGTGCCAGCAGCAAATCACGGGGGGAAAAACTGTTTTTT

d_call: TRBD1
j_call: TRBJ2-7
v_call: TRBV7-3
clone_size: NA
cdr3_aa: CASSSTGGSSYEQYF
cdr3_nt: TGTGCCAGCAGCTCGACAGGGGGGAGCTCCTACGAGCAGTACTTC

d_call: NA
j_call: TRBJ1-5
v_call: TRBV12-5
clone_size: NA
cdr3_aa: CASGLSDGSNQPQHF
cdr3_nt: TGTGCTAGTGGTTTGTCAGACGGGAGCAATCAGCCCCAGCATTTT

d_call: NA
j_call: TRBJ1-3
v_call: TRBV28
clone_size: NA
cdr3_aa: CASSYSYSGNTIYF
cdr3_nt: TGTGCCAGCTCGTACTCTTACTCTGGAAACACCATATATTTT

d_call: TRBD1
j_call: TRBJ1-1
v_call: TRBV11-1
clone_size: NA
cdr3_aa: CASSLARDRGINTEAFF
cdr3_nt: TGTGCCAGCAGCTTAGCGAGGGACAGGGGAATAAACACTGAAGCTTTCTTT

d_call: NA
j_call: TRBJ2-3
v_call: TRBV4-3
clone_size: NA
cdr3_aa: CASSQAPDTQYF
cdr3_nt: TGCGCCAGCAGCCAGGCACCAGATACGCAGTATTTT

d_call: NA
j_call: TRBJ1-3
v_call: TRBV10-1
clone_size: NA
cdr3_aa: CASSPNTGNTIYF
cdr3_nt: TGCGCCAGCAGTCCTAATACTGGAAACACCATATATTTT

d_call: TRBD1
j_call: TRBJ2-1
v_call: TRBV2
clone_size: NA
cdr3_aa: CASSNLWQGDNEQFF
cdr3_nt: TGTGCCAGCAGTAATTTGTGGCAGGGGGACAATGAGCAGTTCTTC

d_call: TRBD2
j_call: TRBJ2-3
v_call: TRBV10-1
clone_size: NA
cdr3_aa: CASTSGRIADTQYF
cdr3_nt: TGCGCCAGCACTAGCGGGAGAATTGCAGATACGCAGTATTTT

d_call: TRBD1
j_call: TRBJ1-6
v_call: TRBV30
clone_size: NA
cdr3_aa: CACLGQGPNNSPLHF
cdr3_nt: TGTGCCTGTTTGGGACAGGGGCCTAATAATTCACCCCTCCACTTT

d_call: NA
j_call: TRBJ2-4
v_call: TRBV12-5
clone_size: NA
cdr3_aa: CASGEGAKNIQYF
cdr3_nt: TGTGCTAGTGGCGAGGGCGCCAAAAACATTCAGTACTTC

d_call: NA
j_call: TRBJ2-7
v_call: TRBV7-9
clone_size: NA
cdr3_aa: CASSFHYEQYF
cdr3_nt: TGTGCCAGCAGCTTCCATTACGAGCAGTACTTC

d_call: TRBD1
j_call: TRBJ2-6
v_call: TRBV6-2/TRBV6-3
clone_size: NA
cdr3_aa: CASSYHRQGYSGANVLTF
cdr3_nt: TGTGCCAGCAGTTACCACCGACAGGGTTACTCTGGGGCCAACGTCCTGACTTTC

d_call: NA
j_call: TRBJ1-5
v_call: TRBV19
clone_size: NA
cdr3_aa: CASSVQISNQPQHF
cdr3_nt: TGTGCCAGTAGTGTTCAGATTAGCAATCAGCCCCAGCATTTT

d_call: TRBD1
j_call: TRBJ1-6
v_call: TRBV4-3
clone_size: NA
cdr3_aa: CASSQDPGTGVIQTSPLHF
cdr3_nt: TGCGCCAGCAGCCAAGATCCCGGGACAGGGGTAATACAAACTTCACCCCTCCACTTT

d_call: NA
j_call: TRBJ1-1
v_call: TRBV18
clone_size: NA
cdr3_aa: CASSPLERNTEAFF
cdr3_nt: TGTGCCAGCTCACCTCTAGAGCGAAACACTGAAGCTTTCTTT

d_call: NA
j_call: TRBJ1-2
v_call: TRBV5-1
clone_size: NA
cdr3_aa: CASSERTENYGYTF
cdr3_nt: TGCGCCAGCAGCGAGAGAACGGAGAACTATGGCTACACCTTC

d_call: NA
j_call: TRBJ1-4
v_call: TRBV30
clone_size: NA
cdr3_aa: CAWGRGGEKLFF
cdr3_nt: TGTGCCTGGGGGAGGGGAGGTGAAAAACTGTTTTTT

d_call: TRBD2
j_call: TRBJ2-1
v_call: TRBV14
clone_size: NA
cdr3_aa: CASSQGGGRINEQFF
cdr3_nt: TGTGCCAGCAGCCAAGGTGGCGGGAGGATCAATGAGCAGTTCTTC

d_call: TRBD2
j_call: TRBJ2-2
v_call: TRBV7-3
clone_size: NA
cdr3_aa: CASSSTVTRTSPNTGELFF
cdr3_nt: TGTGCCAGCAGCTCTACCGTAACCCGGACTAGCCCGAACACCGGGGAGCTGTTTTTT

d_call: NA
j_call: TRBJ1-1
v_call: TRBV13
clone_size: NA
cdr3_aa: CASSSSGRGHPTEAFF
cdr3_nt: TGTGCCAGCAGCAGCTCGGGACGGGGACACCCCACTGAAGCTTTCTTT

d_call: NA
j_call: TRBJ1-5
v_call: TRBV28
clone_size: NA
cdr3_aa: CASSPGTLNQPQHF
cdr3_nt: TGTGCCAGCAGCCCCGGGACACTTAATCAGCCCCAGCATTTT

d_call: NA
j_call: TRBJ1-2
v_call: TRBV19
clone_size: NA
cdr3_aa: CASSIRVGMRGFSSGQDYGYTF
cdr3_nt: TGTGCCAGTAGTATCCGGGTTGGGATGAGGGGGTTTTCTTCGGGACAAGACTATGGCTACACCTTC

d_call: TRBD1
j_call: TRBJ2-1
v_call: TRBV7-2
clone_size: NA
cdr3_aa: CASSQTGEVYNEQFF
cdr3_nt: TGTGCCAGCAGCCAGACAGGGGAGGTCTACAATGAGCAGTTCTTC

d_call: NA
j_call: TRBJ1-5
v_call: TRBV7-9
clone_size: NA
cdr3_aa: CASSSDSGGLNQPQHF
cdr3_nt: TGTGCCAGCAGCTCGGACTCGGGGGGCCTCAATCAGCCCCAGCATTTT

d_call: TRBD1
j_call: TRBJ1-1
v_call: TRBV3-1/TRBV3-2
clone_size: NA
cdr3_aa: CASSQGQGRTEAFF
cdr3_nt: TGTGCCAGCAGCCAAGGACAGGGGAGGACTGAAGCTTTCTTT

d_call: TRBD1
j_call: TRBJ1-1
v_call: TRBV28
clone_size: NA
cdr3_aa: CASSEHKPGQYNAFF
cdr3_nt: TGTGCCAGCAGCGAACATAAACCGGGACAGTATAATGCTTTCTTT

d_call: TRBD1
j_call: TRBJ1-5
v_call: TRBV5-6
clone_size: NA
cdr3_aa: CASSILDRGNQPQHF
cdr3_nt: TGTGCCAGCAGTATATTGGACAGGGGAAATCAGCCCCAGCATTTT

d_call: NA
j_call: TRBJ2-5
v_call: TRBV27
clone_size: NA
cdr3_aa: CASSLSQGSETQYF
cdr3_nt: TGTGCCAGCAGTTTATCTCAGGGATCGGAGACCCAGTACTTC

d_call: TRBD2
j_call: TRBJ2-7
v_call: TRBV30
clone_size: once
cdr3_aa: CAWRLAGSYEQYF
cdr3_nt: TGTGCCTGGAGACTAGCGGGATCCTACGAGCAGTACTTC

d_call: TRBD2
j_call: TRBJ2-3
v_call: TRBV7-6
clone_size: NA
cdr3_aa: CASAAGGPGTDTQYF
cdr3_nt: TGTGCCAGCGCAGCGGGAGGGCCGGGCACAGATACGCAGTATTTT

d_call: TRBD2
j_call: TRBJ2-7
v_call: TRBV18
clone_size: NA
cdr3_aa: CASSPPPSGYEQYF
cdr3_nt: TGTGCCAGCTCACCACCTCCTAGCGGCTACGAGCAGTACTTC

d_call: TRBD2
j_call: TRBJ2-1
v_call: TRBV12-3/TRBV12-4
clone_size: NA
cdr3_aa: CASSFSSGRALFF
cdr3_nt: TGTGCCAGCAGTTTTTCTAGCGGGAGGGCCTTGTTCTTC

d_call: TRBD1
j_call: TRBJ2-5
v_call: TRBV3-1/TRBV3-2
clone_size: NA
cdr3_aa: CASSQAPARGPQETQYF
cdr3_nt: TGTGCCAGCAGCCAAGCCCCGGCGAGGGGGCCCCAAGAGACCCAGTACTTC

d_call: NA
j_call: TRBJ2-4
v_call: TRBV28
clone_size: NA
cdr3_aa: CASSSSQEYKNIQYF
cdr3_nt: TGTGCCAGCAGTTCGTCACAGGAGTACAAAAACATTCAGTACTTC